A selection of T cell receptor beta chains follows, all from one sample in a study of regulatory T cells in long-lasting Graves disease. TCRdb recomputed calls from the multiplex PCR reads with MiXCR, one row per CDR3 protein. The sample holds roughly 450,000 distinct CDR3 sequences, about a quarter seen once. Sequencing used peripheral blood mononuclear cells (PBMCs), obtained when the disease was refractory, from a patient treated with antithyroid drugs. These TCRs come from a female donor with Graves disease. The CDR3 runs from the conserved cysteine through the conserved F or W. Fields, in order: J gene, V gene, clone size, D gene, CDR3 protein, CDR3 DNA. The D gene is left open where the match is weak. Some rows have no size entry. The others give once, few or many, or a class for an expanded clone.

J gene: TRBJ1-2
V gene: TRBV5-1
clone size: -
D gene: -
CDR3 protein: CARSVANYGYTF
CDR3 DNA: TGCGCCAGGAGTGTAGCTAACTATGGCTACACCTTC

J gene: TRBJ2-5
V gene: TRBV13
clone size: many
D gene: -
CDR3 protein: CASSLGTPETQYF
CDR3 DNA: TGTGCCAGCAGCTTAGGTACACCGGAGACCCAGTACTTC

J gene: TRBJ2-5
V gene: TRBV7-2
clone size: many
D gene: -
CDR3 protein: CASSPGTHGETQYF
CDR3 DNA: TGTGCCAGCAGTCCCGGGACACATGGGGAGACCCAGTACTTC

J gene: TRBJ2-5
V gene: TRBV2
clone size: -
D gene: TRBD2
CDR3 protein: CASTSGRLETQYF
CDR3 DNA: TGTGCCAGCACTAGCGGGAGGTTGGAGACCCAGTACTTC

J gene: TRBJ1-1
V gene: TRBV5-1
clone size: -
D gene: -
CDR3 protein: CASSPSENTEAFF
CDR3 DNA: TGCGCCAGCAGCCCCTCTGAGAACACTGAAGCTTTCTTT

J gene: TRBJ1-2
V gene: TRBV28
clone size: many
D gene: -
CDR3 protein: CASSSTRVANYGYTF
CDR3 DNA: TGTGCCAGCAGTTCCACCAGGGTAGCTAACTATGGCTACACCTTC

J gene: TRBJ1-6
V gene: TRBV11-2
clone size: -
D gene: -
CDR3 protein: CASSSEAIPGISHNSPLHF
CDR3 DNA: TGTGCCAGCAGCTCCGAGGCAATTCCGGGCATCTCACATAATTCACCCCTCCACTTT

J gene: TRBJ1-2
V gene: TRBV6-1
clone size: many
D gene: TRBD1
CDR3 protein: CASSDPSGQVVGGYTF
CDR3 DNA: TGTGCCAGCAGTGACCCCTCGGGACAGGTAGTTGGTGGCTACACCTTC

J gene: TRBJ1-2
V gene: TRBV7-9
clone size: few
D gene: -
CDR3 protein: CASSREFPDGYTF
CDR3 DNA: TGTGCCAGCAGCCGCGAGTTTCCGGATGGCTACACCTTC

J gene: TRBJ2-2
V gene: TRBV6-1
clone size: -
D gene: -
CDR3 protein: CASSLPKLAPETGELFF
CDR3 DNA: TGTGCCAGCAGCCTCCCTAAACTAGCCCCAGAGACCGGGGAGCTGTTTTTT

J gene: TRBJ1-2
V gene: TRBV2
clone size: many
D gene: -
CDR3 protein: CASRPETNYGYTF
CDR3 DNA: TGTGCCAGCAGGCCTGAAACTAACTATGGCTACACCTTC

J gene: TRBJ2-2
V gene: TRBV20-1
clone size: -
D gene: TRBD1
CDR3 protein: CSAPGQGNIGELFF
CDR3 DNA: TGCAGTGCTCCGGGACAGGGGAATATCGGGGAGCTGTTTTTT

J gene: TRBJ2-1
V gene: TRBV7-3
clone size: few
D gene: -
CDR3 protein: CASSEGGSTIYEQFF
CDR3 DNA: TGTGCCAGCAGTGAGGGGGGCTCCACTATCTATGAGCAGTTCTTC

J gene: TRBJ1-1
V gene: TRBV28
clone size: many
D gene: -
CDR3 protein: CASRPAGTSNTEAFF
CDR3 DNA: TGTGCCAGCAGACCCGCCGGGACATCGAACACTGAAGCTTTCTTT

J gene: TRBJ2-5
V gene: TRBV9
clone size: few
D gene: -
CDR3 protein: CASSVAASGQRETQYF
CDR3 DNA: TGTGCCAGCAGCGTAGCAGCTTCTGGACAGAGAGAGACCCAGTACTTC

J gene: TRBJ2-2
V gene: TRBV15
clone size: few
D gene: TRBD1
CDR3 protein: CATSRDLIRGGIGELFF
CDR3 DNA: TGTGCCACCAGCAGAGATCTGATTAGAGGGGGCATAGGGGAGCTGTTTTTT

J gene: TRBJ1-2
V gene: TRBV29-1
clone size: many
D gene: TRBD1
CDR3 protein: CSVTGQGYSEGYTF
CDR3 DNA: TGCAGCGTGACCGGACAGGGCTATAGCGAGGGCTACACCTTC

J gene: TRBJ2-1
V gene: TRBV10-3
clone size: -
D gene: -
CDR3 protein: CAISVDGQGYNEQFF
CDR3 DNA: TGTGCCATCAGTGTGGATGGGCAGGGCTACAATGAGCAGTTCTTC

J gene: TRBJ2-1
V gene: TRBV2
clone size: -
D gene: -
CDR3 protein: CAIISGRSFGEQFF
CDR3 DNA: TGTGCCATCATTTCGGGACGGAGTTTCGGTGAGCAGTTCTTC

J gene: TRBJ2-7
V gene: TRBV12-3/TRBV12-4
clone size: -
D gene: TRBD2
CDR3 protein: CASSSRRLAGGNYEQYF
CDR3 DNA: TGTGCCAGCAGTTCGCGGAGGCTAGCGGGAGGGAACTACGAGCAGTACTTC

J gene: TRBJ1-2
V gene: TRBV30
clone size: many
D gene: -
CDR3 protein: CAWTGNYGYTF
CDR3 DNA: TGTGCCTGGACGGGTAACTATGGCTACACCTTC

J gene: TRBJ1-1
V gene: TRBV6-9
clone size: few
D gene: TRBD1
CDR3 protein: CASSSQIGTDEKNTEAFF
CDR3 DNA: TGTGCCAGCAGTTCCCAGATAGGGACAGATGAAAAGAACACTGAAGCTTTCTTT

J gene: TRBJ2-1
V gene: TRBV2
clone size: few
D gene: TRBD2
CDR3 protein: CASSEWASGNEQFF
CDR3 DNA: TGTGCCAGCAGTGAGTGGGCTAGCGGCAATGAGCAGTTCTTC

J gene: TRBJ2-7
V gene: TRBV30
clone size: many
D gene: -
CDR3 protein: CAWSVGGYEQYF
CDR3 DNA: TGTGCCTGGAGTGTTGGGGGCTACGAGCAGTACTTC

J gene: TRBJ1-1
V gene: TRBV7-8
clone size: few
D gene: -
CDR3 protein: CASSWANTEAFF
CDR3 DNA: TGTGCCAGCAGCTGGGCGAACACTGAAGCTTTCTTT

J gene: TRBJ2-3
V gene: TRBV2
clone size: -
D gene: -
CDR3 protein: CASTPEGTDTQYF
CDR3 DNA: TGTGCCAGCACCCCAGAGGGCACAGATACGCAGTATTTT

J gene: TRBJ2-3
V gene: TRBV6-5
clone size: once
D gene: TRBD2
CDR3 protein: CASSYSTSGRAGEDTQYF
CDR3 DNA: TGTGCCAGCAGTTACTCGACTAGCGGGAGGGCCGGAGAAGATACGCAGTATTTT

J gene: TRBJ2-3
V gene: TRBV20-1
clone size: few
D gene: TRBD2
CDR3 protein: CSASGLAGAAGTQYF
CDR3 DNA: TGCAGTGCCTCGGGACTAGCGGGAGCCGCGGGTACGCAGTATTTT

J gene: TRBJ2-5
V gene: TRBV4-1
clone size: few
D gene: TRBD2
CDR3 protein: CASSQETREGETQYF
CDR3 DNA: TGCGCCAGCAGCCAAGAGACTCGGGAGGGAGAGACCCAGTACTTC

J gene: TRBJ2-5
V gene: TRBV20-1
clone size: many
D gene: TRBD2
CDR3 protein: CSARDPSGGRETQYF
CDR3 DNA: TGCAGTGCTAGAGATCCTAGCGGGGGGCGGGAGACCCAGTACTTC

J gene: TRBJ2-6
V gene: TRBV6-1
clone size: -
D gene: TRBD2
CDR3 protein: CAIQWEGGANVLTF
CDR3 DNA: TGTGCCATCCAGTGGGAGGGTGGGGCCAACGTCCTGACTTTC

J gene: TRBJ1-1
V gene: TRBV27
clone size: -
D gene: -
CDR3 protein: CASSLSPLVGGRVNTEASF
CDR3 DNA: TGTGCCAGCAGTTTATCGCCCCTGGTCGGGGGGCGCGTGAACACTGAAGCTTCCTTT

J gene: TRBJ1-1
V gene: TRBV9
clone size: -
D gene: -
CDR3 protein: CASSVEGSMNTEAFF
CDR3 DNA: TGTGCCAGCAGCGTAGAAGGCAGCATGAACACTGAAGCTTTCTTT

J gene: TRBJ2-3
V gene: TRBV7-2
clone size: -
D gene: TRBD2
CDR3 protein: CASSGRGTSGGSSTDTQYF
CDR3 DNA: TGTGCCAGCAGCGGTAGGGGGACTAGCGGAGGATCTAGCACAGATACGCAGTATTTT

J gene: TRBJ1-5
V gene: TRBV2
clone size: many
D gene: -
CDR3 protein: CASSSTSGNQPQHF
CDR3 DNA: TGTGCCAGCAGTTCGACATCAGGCAATCAGCCCCAGCATTTT

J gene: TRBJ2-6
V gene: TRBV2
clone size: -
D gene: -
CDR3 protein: CASRVSASGANVLTF
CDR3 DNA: TGTGCCAGCAGAGTGAGTGCCTCTGGGGCCAACGTCCTGACTTTC

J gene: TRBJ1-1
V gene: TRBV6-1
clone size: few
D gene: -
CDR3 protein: CASSVLDGDTEAFF
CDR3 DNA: TGTGCCAGCAGTGTGTTGGATGGGGATACTGAAGCTTTCTTT

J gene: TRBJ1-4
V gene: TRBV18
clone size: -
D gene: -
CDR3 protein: CASSPQGLASNEKLFF
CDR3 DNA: TGTGCCAGCTCACCACAGGGGCTAGCATCTAATGAAAAACTGTTTTTT

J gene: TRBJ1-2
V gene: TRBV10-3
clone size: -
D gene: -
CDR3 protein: CAISGNYGYTF
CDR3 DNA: TGTGCCATCAGCGGCAACTATGGCTACACCTTC

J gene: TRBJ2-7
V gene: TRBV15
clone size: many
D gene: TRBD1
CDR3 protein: CATSREGTGQGGTYEQYF
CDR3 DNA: TGTGCCACCAGCAGAGAGGGAACGGGACAGGGGGGAACCTACGAGCAGTACTTC

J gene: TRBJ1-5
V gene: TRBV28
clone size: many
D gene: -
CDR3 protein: CASESLTGRNQPQHF
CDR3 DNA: TGTGCCAGCGAATCCCTAACAGGGAGGAATCAGCCCCAGCATTTT

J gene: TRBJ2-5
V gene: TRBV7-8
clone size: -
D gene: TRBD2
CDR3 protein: CASSLKREGRKTQYF
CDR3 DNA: TGTGCCAGCAGCTTAAAGCGGGAGGGCCGAAAGACCCAGTACTTC

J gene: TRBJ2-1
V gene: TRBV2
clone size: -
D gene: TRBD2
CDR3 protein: CASSLTSGREFF
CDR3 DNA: TGTGCCAGCAGCCTTACTAGCGGGAGAGAGTTCTTC

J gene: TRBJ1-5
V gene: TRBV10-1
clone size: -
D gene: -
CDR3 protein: CASSEIHSNQPQHF
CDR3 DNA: TGCGCCAGCAGTGAGATCCATAGCAATCAGCCCCAGCATTTT

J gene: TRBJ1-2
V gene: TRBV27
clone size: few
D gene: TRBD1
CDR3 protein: CASSLYGTVNGYTF
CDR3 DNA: TGTGCCAGCAGTTTATACGGGACAGTGAATGGCTACACCTTC

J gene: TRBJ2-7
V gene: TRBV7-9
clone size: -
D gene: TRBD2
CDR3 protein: CASSLSGSYNEQYF
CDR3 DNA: TGTGCCAGCAGCTTAAGCGGGAGTTATAACGAGCAGTACTTC

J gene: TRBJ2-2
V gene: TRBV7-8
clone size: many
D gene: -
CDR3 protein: CASSLDQGDTGELFF
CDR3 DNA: TGTGCCAGCAGCTTAGACCAGGGAGACACCGGGGAGCTGTTTTTT

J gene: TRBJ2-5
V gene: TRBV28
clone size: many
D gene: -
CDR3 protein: CASVGGGTWPETQYF
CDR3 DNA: TGTGCCAGCGTGGGCGGAGGGACATGGCCAGAGACCCAGTACTTC

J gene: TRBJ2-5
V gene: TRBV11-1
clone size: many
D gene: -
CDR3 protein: CASSLTPTVETQYF
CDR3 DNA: TGTGCCAGCAGCTTAACTCCGACAGTAGAGACCCAGTACTTC

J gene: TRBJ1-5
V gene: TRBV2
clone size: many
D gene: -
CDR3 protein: CASRGVSNQPQHF
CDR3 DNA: TGTGCCAGCAGGGGTGTCAGCAATCAGCCCCAGCATTTT

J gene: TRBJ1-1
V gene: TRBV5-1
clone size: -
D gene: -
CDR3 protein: CASSLSLDYTEAFF
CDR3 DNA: TGCGCCAGCAGCTTGTCACTAGATTACACTGAAGCTTTCTTT

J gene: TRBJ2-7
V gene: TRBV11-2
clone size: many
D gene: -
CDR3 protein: CASSLLEGLYEQYF
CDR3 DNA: TGTGCCAGCAGCTTATTGGAGGGCCTCTACGAGCAGTACTTC